The 2 T cell receptor beta chains below come from one sample, sequenced in a study of T cell responses to AZD1222 COVID-19 vaccine. Produced via immunoSEQ multiplex PCR; TCRdb's table is partial and in-frame only. Of under 150,000 clones listed, about 90% are singletons. This sample comprised peripheral blood, obtained on day 0 of AZD1222 vaccination. The origin of the receptors is an adult in good health.

The chain links TRBV19 to TRBJ1-5, with 7 bases lining up with TRBD1. J lost 7 bases, V lost 5 bases, and 5 bases had no gene match. The CDR3 consists of 13 residues. Germline CDR1 is LNHDA and CDR2 is SQIVND (reference sequence). Written as DNA, the CDR3 is TGTGCCAGTAGTCAGGGGGGAGGGCAGCCCCAGCATTTT. Its protein product is CASSQGGGQPQHF.

The chain carries TRBV21-1 and TRBJ2-1; the DNA was not compared with TRBD1, the D call given in the table. TRBV21-1 counts as a pseudogene. This CDR3 comprises 15 residues. The CDR3 loop reads CASSRASSSYNEQFF. CDR3 in DNA: TGTGCCAGCAGCAGGGCCAGTAGCTCCTACAATGAGCAGTTCTTC.